The clone carrying this TCR beta chain has ten or more counts. This record comes from a study of T cells in Graves' hyperthyroidism and ophthalmopathy. Amplification of TCR beta CDR3 regions used RNA as the template. First-round RT-PCR with HTBI primers amplified the TCR CDR3 region. One entry per CDR3 protein, called by TCRdb with MiXCR from the multiplex PCR reads. The profile covers around 350,000 distinct CDR3 sequences, with roughly 14% appearing a single time and around 20% taken by the ten largest. The clonotype was recovered from a woman aged 25 to 39 with Graves' ophthalmopathy. Source material: blood.

CDR3 bases: TGTGCCAGCAGTTTATTTGATGGAAACACCATATATTTT. This sequence encodes CASSLFDGNTIYF. The V call is TRBV28, the J call TRBJ1-3; no clear D gene. V was clipped by 1 base and J by 3 bases, with 4 bases between them. Germline V gene sequence: CDR1 MDHEN, CDR2 SYDVKM. The CDR3 runs to 13 residues. Together with reference TRBV28 and TRBJ1-3, the CDR3 gives the full variable domain: DVKVTQSSRYLVKRTGEKVFLECVQDMDHENMFWYRQDPGLGLRLIYFSYDVKMKEKGDIPEGYSVSREKKERFSLILESASTNQTSMYLCASSLFDGNTIYFGEGSWLTVV.